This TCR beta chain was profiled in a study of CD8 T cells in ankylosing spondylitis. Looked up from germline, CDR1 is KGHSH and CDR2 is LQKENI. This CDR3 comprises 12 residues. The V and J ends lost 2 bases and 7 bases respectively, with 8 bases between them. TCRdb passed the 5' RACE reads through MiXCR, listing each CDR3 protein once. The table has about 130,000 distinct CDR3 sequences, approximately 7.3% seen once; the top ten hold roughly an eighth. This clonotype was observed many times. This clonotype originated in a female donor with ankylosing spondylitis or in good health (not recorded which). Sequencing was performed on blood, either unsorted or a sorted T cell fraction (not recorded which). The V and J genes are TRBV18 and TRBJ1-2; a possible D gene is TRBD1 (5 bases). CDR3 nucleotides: TGTGCCAGCTCACCAAGGGACGGTGGCTACACCTTC. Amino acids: CASSPRDGGYTF.